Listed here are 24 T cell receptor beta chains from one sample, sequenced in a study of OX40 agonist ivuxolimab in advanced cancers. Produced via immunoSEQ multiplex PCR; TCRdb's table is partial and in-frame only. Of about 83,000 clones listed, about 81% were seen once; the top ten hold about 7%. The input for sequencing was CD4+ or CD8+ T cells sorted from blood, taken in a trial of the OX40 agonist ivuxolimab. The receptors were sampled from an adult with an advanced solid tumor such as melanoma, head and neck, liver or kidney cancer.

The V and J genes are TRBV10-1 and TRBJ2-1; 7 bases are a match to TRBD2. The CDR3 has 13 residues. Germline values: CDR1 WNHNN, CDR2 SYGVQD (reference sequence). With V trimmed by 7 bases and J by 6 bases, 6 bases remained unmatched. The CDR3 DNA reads TGCGCCAGCACCAACTCGGGGGGCAATGAGCAGTTCTTC. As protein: CASTNSGGNEQFF.

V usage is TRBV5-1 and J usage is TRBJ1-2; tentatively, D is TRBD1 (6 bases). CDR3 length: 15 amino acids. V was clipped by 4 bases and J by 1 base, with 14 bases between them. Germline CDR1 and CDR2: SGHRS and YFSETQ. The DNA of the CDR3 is TGCGCCAGCAGCGGTAGGACAGAGTTTAACTATGGCTACACCTTC. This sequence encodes CASSGRTEFNYGYTF.

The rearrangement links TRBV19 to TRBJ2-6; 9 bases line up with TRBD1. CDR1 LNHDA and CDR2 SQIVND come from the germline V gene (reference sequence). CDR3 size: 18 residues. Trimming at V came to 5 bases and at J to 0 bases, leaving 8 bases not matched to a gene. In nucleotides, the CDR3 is TGTGCCAGTAGTCCCCGGACAGGGGCCTACTCTGGGGCCAACGTCCTGACTTTC. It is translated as CASSPRTGAYSGANVLTF.

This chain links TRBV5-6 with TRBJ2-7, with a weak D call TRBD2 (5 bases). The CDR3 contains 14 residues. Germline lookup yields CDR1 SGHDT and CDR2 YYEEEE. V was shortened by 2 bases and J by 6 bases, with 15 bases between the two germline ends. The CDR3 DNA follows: TGTGCCAGCAGCTTTGGACTTGGGGTCGGCGAGCAGTACTTC. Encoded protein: CASSFGLGVGEQYF.

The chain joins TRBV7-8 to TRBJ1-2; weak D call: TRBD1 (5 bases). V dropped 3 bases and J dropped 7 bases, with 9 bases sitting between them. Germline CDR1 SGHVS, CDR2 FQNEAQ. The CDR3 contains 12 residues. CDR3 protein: CASSLQGLGYTF. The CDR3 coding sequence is TGTGCCAGCAGCTTGCAGGGTCTTGGCTACACCTTC.

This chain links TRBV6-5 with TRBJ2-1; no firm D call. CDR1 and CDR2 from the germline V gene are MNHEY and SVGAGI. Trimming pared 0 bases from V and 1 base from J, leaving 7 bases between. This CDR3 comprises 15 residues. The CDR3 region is CASSYSQPSYNEQFF. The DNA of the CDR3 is TGTGCCAGCAGTTACTCTCAACCTTCCTACAATGAGCAGTTCTTC.

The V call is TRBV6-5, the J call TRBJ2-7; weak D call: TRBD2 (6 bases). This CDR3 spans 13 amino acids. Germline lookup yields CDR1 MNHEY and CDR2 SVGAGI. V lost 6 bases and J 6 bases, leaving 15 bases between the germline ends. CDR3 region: CASRGRRAPEQYF. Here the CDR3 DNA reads TGTGCCAGCAGGGGCCGGAGGGCCCCCGAGCAGTACTTC.

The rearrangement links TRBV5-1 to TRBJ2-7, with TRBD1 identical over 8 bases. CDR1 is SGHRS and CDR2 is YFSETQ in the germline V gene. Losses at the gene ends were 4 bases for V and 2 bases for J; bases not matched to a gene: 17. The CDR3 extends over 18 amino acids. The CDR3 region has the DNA TGCGCCAGCAGCCCAGGGACAGGCGGAAAACGAACCCCCTACGAGCAGTACTTC. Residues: CASSPGTGGKRTPYEQYF.

CDR3: CASSTTEDGYTF. In nucleotides, the CDR3 is TGTGCCAGCAGCACAACAGAAGATGGCTACACCTTC. This sequence joins TRBV11-3 and TRBJ1-2; no firm D call. V was trimmed by 5 bases and J by 6 bases, leaving 10 bases between them. CDR3 size: 12 residues. CDR1 is SGHNT and CDR2 is YENEEA in the germline V gene.

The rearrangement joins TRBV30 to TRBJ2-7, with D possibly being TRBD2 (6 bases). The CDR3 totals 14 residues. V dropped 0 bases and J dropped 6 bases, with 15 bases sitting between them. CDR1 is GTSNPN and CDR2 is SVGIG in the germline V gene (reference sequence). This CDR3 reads CAWSVAAGWGEQYF. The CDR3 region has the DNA TGTGCCTGGAGTGTAGCGGCGGGATGGGGCGAGCAGTACTTC.

CDR3 nucleotides: TGTGCCACCACCCGTCGCGGGGGATCGGCGAACACCGGGGAGCTGTTTTTT. It codes for CATTRRGGSANTGELFF. V is TRBV19 and J is TRBJ2-2; 7 bases agree with TRBD2. Trimming at V came to 10 bases and at J to 0 bases, leaving 14 bases not matched to a gene. The CDR3 runs 17 residues. CDR1 is LNHDA and CDR2 is SQIVND in the germline V gene (reference sequence).

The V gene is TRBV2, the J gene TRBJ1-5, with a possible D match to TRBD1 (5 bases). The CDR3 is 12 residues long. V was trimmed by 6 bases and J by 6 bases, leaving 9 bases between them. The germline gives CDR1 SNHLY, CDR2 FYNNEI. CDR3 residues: CASRGEGQPQHF. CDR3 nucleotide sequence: TGTGCCAGCAGGGGGGAGGGTCAGCCCCAGCATTTT.

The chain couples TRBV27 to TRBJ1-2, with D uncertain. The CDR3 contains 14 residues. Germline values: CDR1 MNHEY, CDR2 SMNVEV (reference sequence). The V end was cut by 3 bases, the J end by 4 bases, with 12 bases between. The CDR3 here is CASSFVPGSYGYTF. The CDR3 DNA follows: TGTGCCAGCAGTTTTGTTCCCGGGAGCTATGGCTACACCTTC.

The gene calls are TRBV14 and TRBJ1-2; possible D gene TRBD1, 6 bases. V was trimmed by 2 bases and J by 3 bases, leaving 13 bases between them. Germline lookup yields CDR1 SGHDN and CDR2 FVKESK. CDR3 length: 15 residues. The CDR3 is CASSQRVGADYGYTF. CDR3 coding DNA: TGTGCCAGCAGCCAAAGAGTGGGGGCGGACTATGGCTACACCTTC.

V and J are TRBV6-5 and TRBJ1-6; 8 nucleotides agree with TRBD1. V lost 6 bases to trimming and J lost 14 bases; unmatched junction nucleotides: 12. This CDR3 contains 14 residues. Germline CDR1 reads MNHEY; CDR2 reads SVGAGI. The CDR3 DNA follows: TGTGCCAGCAGCCGAGACAGGGGTGCGGCCACCCTCCACTTT. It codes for CASSRDRGAATLHF.

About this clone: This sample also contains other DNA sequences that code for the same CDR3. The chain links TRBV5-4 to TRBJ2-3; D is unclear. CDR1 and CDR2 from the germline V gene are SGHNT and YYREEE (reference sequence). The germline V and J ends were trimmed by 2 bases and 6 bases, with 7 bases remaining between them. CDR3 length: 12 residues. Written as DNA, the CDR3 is TGTGCCAGCAGCTTATCTACGGATACGCAGTATTTT. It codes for CASSLSTDTQYF. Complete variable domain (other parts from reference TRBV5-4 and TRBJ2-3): ETGVTQSPTHLIKTRGQQVTLRCSSQSGHNTVSWYQQALGQGPQFIFQYYREEENGRGNFPPRFSGLQFPNYSSELNVNALELDDSALYLCASSLSTDTQYFGPGTRLTVL.

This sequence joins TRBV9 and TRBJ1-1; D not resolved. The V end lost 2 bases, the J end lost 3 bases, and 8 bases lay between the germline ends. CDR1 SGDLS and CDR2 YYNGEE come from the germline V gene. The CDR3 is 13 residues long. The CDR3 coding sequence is TGTGCCAGCAGCGTGGGGTGGGACACTGAAGCTTTCTTT. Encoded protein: CASSVGWDTEAFF.

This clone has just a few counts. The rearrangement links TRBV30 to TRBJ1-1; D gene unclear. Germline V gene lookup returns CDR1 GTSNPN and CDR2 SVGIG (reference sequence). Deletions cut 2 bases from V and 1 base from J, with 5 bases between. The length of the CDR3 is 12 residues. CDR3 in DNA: TGTGCCTGGAGTTGGGGGAACACTGAAGCTTTCTTT. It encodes CAWSWGNTEAFF.

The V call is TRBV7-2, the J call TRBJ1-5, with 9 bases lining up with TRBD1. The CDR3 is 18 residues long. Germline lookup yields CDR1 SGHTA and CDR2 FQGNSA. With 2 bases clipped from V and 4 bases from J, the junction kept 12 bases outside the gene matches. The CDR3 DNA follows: TGTGCCAGCAGCTTACGCGTAGGGGGACAGGGAGCGAATCAGCCCCAGCATTTT. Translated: CASSLRVGGQGANQPQHF.

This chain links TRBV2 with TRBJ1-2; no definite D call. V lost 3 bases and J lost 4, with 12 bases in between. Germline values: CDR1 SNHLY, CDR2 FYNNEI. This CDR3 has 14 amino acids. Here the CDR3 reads CASSDSGTAYGYTF. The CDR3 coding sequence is TGTGCCAGCAGTGATTCGGGAACAGCCTATGGCTACACCTTC.

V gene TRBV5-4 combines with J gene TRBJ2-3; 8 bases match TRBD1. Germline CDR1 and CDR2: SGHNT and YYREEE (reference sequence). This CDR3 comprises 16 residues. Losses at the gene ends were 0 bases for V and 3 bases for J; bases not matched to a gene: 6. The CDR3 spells CASSLGDRYRTDTQYF. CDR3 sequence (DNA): TGTGCCAGCAGCTTGGGGGACAGGTATAGAACAGATACGCAGTATTTT. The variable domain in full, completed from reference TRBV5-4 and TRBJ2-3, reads ETGVTQSPTHLIKTRGQQVTLRCSSQSGHNTVSWYQQALGQGPQFIFQYYREEENGRGNFPPRFSGLQFPNYSSELNVNALELDDSALYLCASSLGDRYRTDTQYFGPGTRLTVL.

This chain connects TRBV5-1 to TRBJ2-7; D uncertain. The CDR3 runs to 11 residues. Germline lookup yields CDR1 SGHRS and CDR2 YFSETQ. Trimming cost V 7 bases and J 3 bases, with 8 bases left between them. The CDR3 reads CASANFYEQYF. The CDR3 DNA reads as TGCGCCAGCGCTAACTTCTACGAGCAGTACTTC.

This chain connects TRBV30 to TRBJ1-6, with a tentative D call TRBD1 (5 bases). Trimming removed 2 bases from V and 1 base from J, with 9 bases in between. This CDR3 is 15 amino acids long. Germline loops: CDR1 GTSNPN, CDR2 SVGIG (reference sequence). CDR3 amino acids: CAWSFGGSYNSPLHF. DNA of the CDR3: TGTGCCTGGAGTTTCGGGGGATCCTATAATTCACCCCTCCACTTT.

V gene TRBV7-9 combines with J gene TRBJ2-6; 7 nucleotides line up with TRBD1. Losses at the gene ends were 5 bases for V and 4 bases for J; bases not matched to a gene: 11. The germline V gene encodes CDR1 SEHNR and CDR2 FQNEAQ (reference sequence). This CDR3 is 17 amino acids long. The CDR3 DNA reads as TGTGCCAGCAGCCTTAGACAGGGTGCATCCGGGGCCAACGTCCTGACTTTC. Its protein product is CASSLRQGASGANVLTF.